Listed below are T cell receptor beta chains from one sample, sequenced in a study of T cell responses to AZD1222 COVID-19 vaccine. The repertoire was sequenced with immunoSEQ multiplex PCR; TCRdb's copy has only in-frame clones and lacks some. The repertoire includes about 120,000 clones, approximately 92% of them detected once, and approximately 7.9% sits in the top ten. Sequences were derived from peripheral blood, sampled 28 days after the second AZD1222 dose. The receptors here all came from an adult who received the AZD1222 COVID-19 vaccine. CDR3s include the opening cysteine and the closing phenylalanine or tryptophan. Fields, in order: D gene, J gene, V gene, clone size, CDR3 protein, CDR3 DNA. D genes are given only for firm matches. Clone size is stated in some rows and not others, as once, few, many or a class when expanded.

>TRBD1|TRBJ1-5|TRBV12-3/TRBV12-4|-
CASSSGGNQPQHF
TGTGCCAGCAGCTCAGGGGGGAATCAGCCCCAGCATTTT
>-|TRBJ1-4|TRBV7-2|-
CACRRDLNEKLFF
TGTGCCTGCCGTAGGGACCTTAATGAAAAACTGTTTTTT
>TRBD1|TRBJ1-6|TRBV7-9|-
CASSRGQGSPLHF
TGTGCCAGCAGCAGAGGACAGGGATCACCCCTCCACTTT
>TRBD2|TRBJ2-3|TRBV7-2|few
CASSPRLAADTQYF
TGTGCCAGCAGTCCTAGACTAGCGGCAGATACGCAGTATTTT
>-|TRBJ1-4|TRBV7-2|once
CASSQNRGINEKLFF
TGTGCCAGCAGCCAAAATCGGGGTATTAATGAAAAACTGTTTTTT
>-|TRBJ2-3|TRBV4-1|-
CASSPPSRDTQYF
TGCGCCAGCAGCCCCCCCAGTAGAGATACGCAGTATTTT
>-|TRBJ1-5|TRBV19|-
CASSSGFNQPQHF
TGTGCCAGTAGTTCGGGGTTCAATCAGCCCCAGCATTTT
>-|TRBJ2-7|TRBV25-1|-
CPRSPRGGGGYEQYF
TGTCCCCGCAGTCCGCGGGGAGGGGGGGGCTACGAGCAGTACTTC
>TRBD1|TRBJ1-5|TRBV28|-
CASSLLVTRTGFDQPQHF
TGTGCCAGCAGTTTATTGGTTACCAGGACAGGGTTCGATCAGCCCCAGCATTTT
>-|TRBJ2-5|TRBV27|few
CASRQLTGSGETQYF
TGTGCCAGCCGTCAACTAACAGGCTCCGGGGAGACCCAGTACTTC
>-|TRBJ2-5|TRBV9|-
CASSVVGSGETQYF
TGTGCCAGCAGCGTAGTGGGATCCGGTGAGACCCAGTACTTC
>TRBD1|TRBJ2-3|TRBV14|-
CASSQRGQGTDTQYF
TGTGCCAGCAGCCAAAGGGGACAGGGCACAGATACGCAGTATTTT
>-|TRBJ1-2|TRBV20-1|few
CSATGPYGYTF
TGCAGTGCTACAGGGCCCTATGGCTACACCTTC
>-|TRBJ1-2|TRBV6-1|-
CASSEAREPPVAYGYTF
TGTGCCAGCAGTGAAGCGCGAGAACCCCCGGTGGCTTATGGCTACACCTTC
>TRBD1|TRBJ1-1|TRBV27|-
CASSPNYQGAHTEAFF
TGTGCCAGCAGTCCCAACTATCAGGGGGCGCACACTGAAGCTTTCTTT
>TRBD1|TRBJ1-6|TRBV6-5|-
CASSYGTGDNSPLHF
TGTGCCAGCAGTTACGGGACAGGGGACAATTCACCCCTCCACTTT
>-|TRBJ2-5|TRBV24-1|-
CATSDFEGNQETQYF
TGTGCCACCAGTGATTTTGAGGGTAACCAAGAGACCCAGTACTTC
>-|TRBJ1-5|TRBV6-5|-
CASREYLVGNQPQHF
TGTGCCAGCAGAGAGTATCTGGTGGGCAATCAGCCCCAGCATTTT
>-|TRBJ2-5|TRBV7-9|once
CASSLGWDQETQYF
TGTGCCAGCAGCTTAGGTTGGGACCAAGAGACCCAGTACTTC
>-|TRBJ1-1|TRBV6-5|-
CASSYDWGLTEAFF
TGTGCCAGCAGTTACGATTGGGGGTTGACTGAAGCTTTCTTT
>-|TRBJ1-2|TRBV3-1/TRBV3-2|once
CASSQGSPPVYGYTF
TGTGCCAGCAGCCAAGGGTCCCCCCCTGTCTATGGCTACACCTTC
>-|TRBJ1-4|TRBV28|-
CASSPSINPEKLFF
TGTGCCAGCAGTCCATCTATTAATCCAGAAAAACTGTTTTTT
>TRBD1|TRBJ1-3|TRBV15|few
CATSLGQPSGNTIYF
TGTGCCACCAGCCTGGGACAGCCCTCTGGAAACACCATATATTTT
>-|TRBJ2-7|TRBV28|-
CASKDTGSSYEQYF
TGTGCCAGCAAGGACACTGGGTCCTCCTACGAGCAGTACTTC
>-|TRBJ1-5|TRBV24-1|-
CATRASGGDQPQHF
TGTGCCACCAGGGCCTCTGGGGGGGATCAGCCCCAGCATTTT
>-|TRBJ1-5|TRBV5-1|-
CASSLDINQPQHF
TGCGCCAGCAGCTTAGACATTAATCAGCCCCAGCATTTT
>-|TRBJ2-3|TRBV5-1|-
CASSLAQSSTDTQYF
TGCGCCAGCAGCTTGGCTCAGTCTAGCACAGATACGCAGTATTTT
>TRBD1|TRBJ1-6|TRBV6-5|-
CASSYTGTVYNSPLHF
TGTGCCAGCAGTTACACCGGGACAGTCTATAATTCACCCCTCCACTTT
>-|TRBJ1-4|TRBV5-1|-
CASSLVRGSEEKLFF
TGCGCCAGCAGCTTGGTTCGGGGTTCTGAAGAAAAACTGTTTTTT
>-|TRBJ2-5|TRBV6-5|once
CASSRLAQETQYF
TGTGCCAGCAGTCGACTGGCTCAAGAGACCCAGTACTTC
>-|TRBJ2-5|TRBV27|many
CASSLARGKGQETQYF
TGTGCCAGCAGTTTAGCCCGGGGCAAAGGGCAAGAGACCCAGTACTTC
>TRBD1|TRBJ1-6|TRBV7-2|-
CASSPRGQGAADSPLHF
TGTGCCAGCAGCCCCCGGGGACAGGGGGCGGCCGATTCACCCCTCCACTTT
>TRBD1|TRBJ2-5|TRBV5-6|-
CASSKDASGGSLGTQYF
TGTGCCAGCAGCAAAGACGCGTCAGGGGGATCCCTGGGGACCCAGTACTTC
>-|TRBJ1-6|TRBV7-9|-
CASSLLGAPLHF
TGTGCCAGCAGCTTACTAGGCGCCCCCCTCCACTTT
>-|TRBJ2-1|TRBV15|once
CATSGYQNEQFF
TGTGCCACCAGCGGATACCAAAACGAGCAGTTCTTC
>-|TRBJ1-1|TRBV19|-
CASSDPMRLNTEAFF
TGTGCCAGTAGTGATCCGATGAGACTGAACACTGAAGCTTTCTTT
>TRBD2|TRBJ2-1|TRBV28|-
CASSPRGTSHNEQFF
TGTGCCAGCAGTCCTAGAGGGACTAGCCACAATGAGCAGTTCTTC
>-|TRBJ1-4|TRBV4-1|-
CASSQEMGTHATNEKLFF
TGCGCCAGCAGCCAAGAGATGGGGACACATGCAACTAATGAAAAACTGTTTTTT
>-|TRBJ2-7|TRBV28|once
CASSALPGTQYSYEQYF
TGTGCCAGCAGTGCCTTGCCCGGGACACAATATTCCTACGAGCAGTACTTC
>-|TRBJ1-2|TRBV2|-
CASMEGAYNYGYTF
TGTGCCAGCATGGAAGGGGCTTATAACTATGGCTACACCTTC
>TRBD1|TRBJ1-1|TRBV7-9|-
CASSLTRGPVTEAFF
TGTGCCAGCAGCCTAACCAGGGGGCCTGTCACTGAAGCTTTCTTT
>-|TRBJ1-1|TRBV10-3|-
CAISGVNTEAFF
TGTGCCATCAGTGGAGTGAACACTGAAGCTTTCTTT
>-|TRBJ2-3|TRBV27|-
CASSLRAWITDTQYF
TGTGCCAGCAGTTTACGAGCGTGGATCACAGATACGCAGTATTTT
>TRBD1|TRBJ2-3|TRBV28|-
CAGPGQRPPWSTDTQYF
TGTGCCGGACCGGGACAGCGACCACCTTGGAGCACAGATACGCAGTATTTT
>-|TRBJ1-3|TRBV24-1|-
CATSDLVGNTIYF
TGTGCCACCAGTGATTTAGTCGGAAACACCATATATTTT
>-|TRBJ2-1|TRBV11-2|-
CASSLATSNNEQFF
TGTGCCAGCAGCTTAGCGACATCAAACAATGAGCAGTTCTTC
>TRBD2|TRBJ2-1|TRBV19|-
CASTPLGLDYNEQFF
TGTGCCAGTACTCCCTTGGGACTAGATTACAATGAGCAGTTCTTC
>-|TRBJ2-3|TRBV2|-
CARPKLRGTGTDTQYF
TGTGCCAGACCCAAACTCAGGGGAACCGGCACAGATACGCAGTATTTT
>TRBD2|TRBJ2-2|TRBV9|-
CASSGLGTSGISGGELFF
TGTGCCAGCAGCGGACTCGGGACTAGCGGGATTTCGGGTGGGGAGCTGTTTTTT
>-|TRBJ2-7|TRBV29-1|-
CSVSTRYEQYF
TGCAGCGTGTCAACAAGATACGAGCAGTACTTC
>TRBD1|TRBJ2-1|TRBV19|-
CASSFSRDRLRNEQFF
TGTGCCAGTAGTTTTAGCCGGGACAGGTTAAGAAATGAGCAGTTCTTC
>-|TRBJ1-4|TRBV28|once
CASSALPGQENEKLFF
TGTGCCAGCAGTGCCCTCCCGGGACAAGAAAATGAAAAACTGTTTTTT
>-|TRBJ2-7|TRBV24-1|-
CATGDLPGEQYF
TGTGCCACCGGGGACTTACCGGGCGAGCAGTACTTC
>-|TRBJ1-6|TRBV6-5|-
CASSYISSGRGSPLHF
TGTGCCAGCAGTTACATTAGCTCGGGGAGGGGATCACCCCTCCACTTT
>-|TRBJ2-1|TRBV12-3/TRBV12-4|-
CASTYRNEQFF
TGTGCCAGCACCTACCGAAATGAGCAGTTCTTC
>-|TRBJ1-2|TRBV19|-
CASTFSGNYGYTF
TGTGCCAGTACCTTCTCCGGGAACTATGGCTACACCTTC
>-|TRBJ2-6|TRBV14|-
CAAGTGANVLTF
TGTGCCGCGGGAACTGGGGCCAACGTCCTGACTTTC
>-|TRBJ1-3|TRBV5-1|-
CASSISQGIGNTIYF
TGCGCCAGCAGCATTTCGCAGGGTATAGGAAACACCATATATTTT
>-|TRBJ2-1|TRBV2|-
CASSEVGARNEQFF
TGTGCCAGCAGTGAAGTTGGGGCCAGAAATGAGCAGTTCTTC